The T cell receptor beta chain described here comes from a study of patients and donors after allogeneic stem cell transplantation. TCRdb reanalysed the RT-PCR reads using MiXCR and keeps one entry per CDR3 protein. The top ten clones hold about 20% of a sample with 8,300 or so distinct CDR3 sequences, 3% to 4.5% of them seen once. The sample holds many counts of this clonotype. The trim removed 6 bases at V and 3 bases at J, leaving 4 bases unmatched. Germline assignment: CDR1 ENHRY and CDR2 SYGVKD. The CDR3 has 14 residues. The sequence was collected from a human donor who was either an allogeneic HSCT recipient or a stem cell or donor lymphocyte infusion donor (not recorded which). It is not recorded whose cells these are; they may come from a transplant donor. The V gene is TRBV10-3, the J gene TRBJ1-1; 10 positions agree with TRBD1. Sequenced input: blood, either unsorted or a sorted T cell fraction (not recorded which). The CDR3 region is CAISKGQGHTEAFF. For the CDR3, the DNA is TGTGCCATCAGCAAGGGACAGGGGCACACTGAAGCTTTCTTT.